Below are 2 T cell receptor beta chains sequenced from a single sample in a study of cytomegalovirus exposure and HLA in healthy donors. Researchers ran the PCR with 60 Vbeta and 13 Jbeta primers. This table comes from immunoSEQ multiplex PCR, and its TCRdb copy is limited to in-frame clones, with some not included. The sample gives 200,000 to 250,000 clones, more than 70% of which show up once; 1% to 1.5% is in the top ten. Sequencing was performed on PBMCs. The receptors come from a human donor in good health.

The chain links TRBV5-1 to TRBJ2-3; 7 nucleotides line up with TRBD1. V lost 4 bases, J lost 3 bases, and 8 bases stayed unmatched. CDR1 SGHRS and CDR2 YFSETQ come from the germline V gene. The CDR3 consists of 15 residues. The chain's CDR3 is CASSATGAGTDTQYF. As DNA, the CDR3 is TGCGCCAGCAGCGCCACAGGGGCGGGTACAGATACGCAGTATTTT.

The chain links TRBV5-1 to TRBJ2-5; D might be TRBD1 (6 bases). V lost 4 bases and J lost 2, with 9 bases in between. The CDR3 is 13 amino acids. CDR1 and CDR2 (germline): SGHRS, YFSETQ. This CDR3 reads CASSPDSQETQYF. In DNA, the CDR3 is TGCGCCAGCAGCCCGGACAGTCAAGAGACCCAGTACTTC. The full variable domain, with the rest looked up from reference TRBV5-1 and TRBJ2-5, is KAGVTQTPRYLIKTRGQQVTLSCSPISGHRSVSWYQQTPGQGLQFLFEYFSETQRNKGNFPGRFSGRQFSNSRSEMNVSTLELGDSALYLCASSPDSQETQYFGPGTRLLVL.